One sample yielded the 13 T cell receptor beta chains listed below, sequenced in a study of blood T cell repertoires in COVID-19. Sequenced by immunoSEQ multiplex PCR; TCRdb stores in-frame clones only, minus some. The sample comprises approximately 290,000 clones, 80% to 90% of which are singletons, and around 0.8% rests with the top ten. Sequencing was performed on peripheral blood. These receptors were taken from a man aged 25 to 40 with acute or convalescent COVID-19.

The chain couples TRBV12-5 to TRBJ2-7; a possible D gene is TRBD2 (6 bases). Germline CDR1 LGHNT, CDR2 FRNRAP. V was cut by 5 bases and J by 4 bases, with 12 bases left in between. The CDR3 is 13 residues long. The CDR3: CASGPRGMYEQYF. CDR3 DNA sequence: TGTGCTAGTGGTCCCCGGGGGATGTACGAGCAGTACTTC.

This clone was seen a handful of times. V usage is TRBV5-1 and J usage is TRBJ1-5; D remains ambiguous. V lost 0 bases, J lost 5 bases, and 12 bases lay in between. Germline V gene lookup returns CDR1 SGHRS and CDR2 YFSETQ. CDR3 size: 15 residues. CDR3 protein: CASSLDVGGHQPQHF. CDR3 nucleotide sequence: TGCGCCAGCAGCTTGGACGTGGGAGGACATCAGCCCCAGCATTTT.

The J gene is TRBJ1-2, the V gene TRBV6-5, with a possible D match to TRBD1 (5 bases). This CDR3 has 14 residues. V lost 8 bases, J lost 5 bases, and 18 bases lay in between. The V gene's germline CDR1 is MNHEY and CDR2 SVGAGI. The CDR3 DNA is TGTGCCAGCTACGGCGTAGCCAGGGTATATGGCTACACCTTC. Protein: CASYGVARVYGYTF.

The chain combines TRBV2 with TRBJ1-2, with no clear D. The V and J ends lost 0 bases and 4 bases respectively, with 9 bases between them. This CDR3 region has 14 residues. The germline CDR1 and CDR2 sequences are SNHLY and FYNNEI. Here the CDR3 reads CASSEAAPSYGYTF. As DNA, the CDR3 is TGTGCCAGCAGTGAAGCGGCCCCTTCCTATGGCTACACCTTC.

The table lists this clone with a few counts. V and J are TRBV7-3 and TRBJ1-2; 8 bases are shared with TRBD1. The CDR3 totals 14 residues. Germline CDR1 is SGHTA and CDR2 is FQGTGA. J gave up 4 bases and V 5 bases, and 6 bases lay outside the gene matches. The CDR3 protein is CASSPTGDGYGYTF. The DNA of the CDR3 is TGTGCCAGCAGCCCGACAGGGGACGGCTATGGCTACACCTTC.

CDR3 sequence reads: CASSLDPYGELFF. CDR3 DNA: TGTGCCAGCAGCTTAGACCCTTATGGGGAGCTGTTTTTT. This sequence joins TRBV11-2 and TRBJ2-2; D remains ambiguous. V was clipped by 0 bases and J by 8 bases, with 7 bases between them. CDR1 is SGHAT, CDR2 FQNNGV, per germline. This CDR3 contains 13 residues.

The gene calls are TRBV5-1 and TRBJ2-2; 7 nucleotides align to TRBD2. Germline V lookup: CDR1 SGHRS, CDR2 YFSETQ. The CDR3 sequence is 18 residues long. The V segment lost 0 bases and the J segment 1 base; nucleotides outside the gene matches: 9. CDR3 DNA: TGCGCCAGCAGCTTGGCCTGGGGCCTAGCGGAGAACACCGGGGAGCTGTTTTTT. Protein product: CASSLAWGLAENTGELFF.

The chain carries TRBV2 and TRBJ2-1; TRBD2 agrees at 15 bases. The CDR3 contains 16 residues. After removal of 7 bases from V and 3 bases from J, the junction contained 4 bases not matched to a gene. Germline V gene data show CDR1 as SNHLY and CDR2 as FYNNEI. This chain's CDR3 is CASKGTSGGYYNEQFF. The CDR3 DNA reads as TGTGCCAGCAAGGGGACTAGCGGGGGGTACTACAATGAGCAGTTCTTC.

The V and J genes are TRBV9 and TRBJ1-5; tentative D call: TRBD1 (5 bases). Germline V gene sequence: CDR1 SGDLS, CDR2 YYNGEE. Trimming removed 4 bases from V and 6 bases from J, with 14 bases in between. The CDR3 length is 14 residues. The CDR3 loop reads CASSRGGLGQPQHF. The CDR3 DNA follows: TGTGCCAGCAGCCGGGGGGGTCTCGGTCAGCCCCAGCATTTT. The full variable domain, in which reference TRBV9 and TRBJ1-5 provide the parts outside the CDR3, is DSGVTQTPKHLITATGQRVTLRCSPRSGDLSVYWYQQSLDQGLQFLIQYYNGEERAKGNILERFSAQQFPDLHSELNLSSLELGDSALYFCASSRGGLGQPQHFGDGTRLSIL.

The rearrangement uses TRBV3-1 (or the pseudogene TRBV3-2) and TRBJ2-7, with D perhaps TRBD1 (6 bases). The CDR3 consists of 16 residues. Looked up from germline, CDR1 is LGHDT and CDR2 is YNNKEL (reference sequence). V shed 3 bases and J shed 2 bases, with 17 bases lying between them. In nucleotides, the CDR3 is TGTGCCAGCAGCCATTCACCGGGACCAGGGGCCTACGAGCAGTACTTC. It yields the protein CASSHSPGPGAYEQYF.

The rearrangement uses TRBV25-1 and TRBJ2-3, with 7 bases fitting TRBD2. Germline CDR1 and CDR2: MGHDK and SYGVNS. V shed 2 bases and J 0 bases; nucleotides not matched to a gene: 2. CDR3 length: 15 amino acids. CDR3 in DNA: TGTGCCAGCAGTGAACCGGGACTAAGCACAGATACGCAGTATTTT. Amino acid sequence: CASSEPGLSTDTQYF.

The rearrangement joins TRBV6-6 to TRBJ1-2; TRBD1 agrees at 10 bases. The length of the CDR3 is 16 residues. The germline CDR1 and CDR2 sequences are MNHNY and SVGAGI (reference sequence). V was pared by 6 bases and J by 2 bases, with 9 bases of the junction left unmatched. In nucleotides, the CDR3 is TGTGCCAGCAGAACCCTTAGGGGACAGGGGAACTATGGCTACACCTTC. It yields the protein CASRTLRGQGNYGYTF.

In its sample, this clone was seen once. This chain links TRBV4-1 with TRBJ1-1, with D unclear. V dropped 0 bases and J dropped 9 bases, with 17 bases sitting between them. CDR1 and CDR2 (germline): MGHRA, YSYEKL. The CDR3 has 15 residues. The CDR3 region is CASSQDLPITTQAFF. CDR3 sequence (DNA): TGCGCCAGCAGCCAAGACCTGCCCATAACTACTCAAGCTTTCTTT.